The count of the clone carrying this T cell receptor beta chain is one. Antigen: not known. The data were produced by immunoSEQ multiplex PCR, yet TCRdb's version contains in-frame clones alone and is incomplete. Counted here are around 94,000 clones, more than 85% occurring once; the ten biggest clones make up more than 3%. The data belong to a study of OX40 agonist ivuxolimab in advanced cancers. Looking at the study overall: Earlier treatment with anti-PD-1, anti-PD-L1 or anti-CTLA-4 was permitted, and 30% to 40% had received some.

The CDR3 has 13 residues. Study results and caveats: Clonal expansion by week 6 occurred in CD4+ and CD8+ blood T cells (at 0.1 to 3.0 mg/kg).

Autoimmune disease history or systemic immunosuppression disqualified patients. The TCR comes from an adult with an advanced solid tumor such as melanoma, head and neck, liver or kidney cancer. The V gene is TRBV12-2, the J gene TRBJ2-7; TRBD1 is the table's D call and was not checked against the DNA. TRBV12-2 is noted as a pseudogene. This specimen was CD4+ or CD8+ T cells sorted from blood, taken in a trial of the OX40 agonist ivuxolimab. The CDR3 sequence: CASRLERQAEQYF. CDR3 DNA sequence: TGTGCAAGTCGCTTAGAGAGACAGGCCGAGCAGTACTTC.